This T cell receptor beta chain was captured in a study of blood T cell repertoires in COVID-19. Turning to the study itself: In each case, the material was cDNA or gDNA derived from T cells, B-cell-depleted T cells, or PBMCs.

Assignment of participants to cohorts was predicated upon participant-reported clinical history. Some clones are missing from TCRdb's copy, which holds only in-frame ones; the method was immunoSEQ multiplex PCR. The data hold about 220,000 clones, with 80% to 90% observed a single time. Sequenced: PBMCs or T cells enriched from blood (not recorded which). The TCR was taken from a woman aged 40 to 49 with acute COVID-19.

The CDR3 protein is CASSIATGSYNEQFF. In DNA form, the CDR3 reads TGTGCCAGTAGTATAGCCACAGGCTCCTACAATGAGCAGTTCTTC. The chain joins TRBV19 to TRBJ2-1, with D possibly being TRBD1 (5 bases). Per germline, CDR1 LNHDA and CDR2 SQIVND (reference sequence). The CDR3 length is 15 residues. V was shortened by 1 base and J by 0 bases, with 7 bases between the two germline ends.